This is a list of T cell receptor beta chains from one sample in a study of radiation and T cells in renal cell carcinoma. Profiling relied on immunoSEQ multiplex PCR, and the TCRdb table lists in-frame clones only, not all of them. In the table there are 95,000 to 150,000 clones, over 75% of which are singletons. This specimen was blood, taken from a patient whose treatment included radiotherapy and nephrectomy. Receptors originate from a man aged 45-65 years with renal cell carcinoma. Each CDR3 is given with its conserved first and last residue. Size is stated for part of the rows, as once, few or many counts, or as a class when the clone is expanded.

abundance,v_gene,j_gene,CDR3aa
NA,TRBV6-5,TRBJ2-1,CASSYGTSGGYNEQFF
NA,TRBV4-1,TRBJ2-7,CASSQEPMLAGVMVYEQYF
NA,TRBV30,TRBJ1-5,CAWSFGGDQPQHF
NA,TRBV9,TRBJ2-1,CASSVDGGEYNEQFF
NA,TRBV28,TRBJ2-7,CASSLSGDPYEQYF
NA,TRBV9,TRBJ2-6,CASSAGPGRGANVLTF
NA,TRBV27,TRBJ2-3,CASSLGTGTLTDTQYF
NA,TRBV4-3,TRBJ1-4,CASSQDRGPLGLFF
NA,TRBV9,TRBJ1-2,CASSESLGGYTF
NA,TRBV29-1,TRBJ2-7,CSVEELVPGEQYF
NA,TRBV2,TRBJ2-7,CASSALAGGPWEQYF
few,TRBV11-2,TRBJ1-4,CASSFGQNNEKLFF
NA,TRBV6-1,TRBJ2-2,CASSDSQGSDTGELFF
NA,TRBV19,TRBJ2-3,CASTPGPFTDTQYF
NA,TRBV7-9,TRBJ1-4,CASSSTRKKLFF
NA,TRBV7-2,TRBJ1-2,CASSLGQGDGYTF
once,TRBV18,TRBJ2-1,CASSPSAFNEQFF
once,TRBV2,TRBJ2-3,CASSSQAAGGLTDTQYF
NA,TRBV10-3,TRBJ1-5,CAIRGGTGPDQPQHF
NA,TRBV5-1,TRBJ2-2,CASSPDRGYTGELFF
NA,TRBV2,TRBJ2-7,CARGRTGGSYEQYF
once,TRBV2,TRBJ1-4,CASSERDGLSRKLFF
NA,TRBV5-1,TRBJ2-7,CASSSGTSGTYEQYF
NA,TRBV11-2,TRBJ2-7,CASSPLQGSSYEQYF